The 5 T cell receptor beta chains below come from one sample, sequenced in a study of T cells expressing NK-cell markers. TCRdb reanalyzed the 5' RACE reads, giving one entry per CDR3 protein sequence and no DNA. The sample data list roughly 450,000 distinct CDR3 sequences. Sequences were obtained from blood T cells: a sorted CD56 or NKG2C T cell subset, CD4+ or CD8+ T cells, or bulk PBMC T cells (not recorded which). All receptors derive from a woman between 50 and 59 years old in good health.

V gene TRBV20-1 combines with J gene TRBJ2-3; TCRdb's D gene call, TRBD2, goes unchecked for lack of DNA. This CDR3 spans 17 amino acids. Germline CDR1 DFQATT, CDR2 SNEGSKA (reference sequence). The chain's CDR3 is CSAFLAGDLKYTDTQYF.

CDR3: CASSFKNGRTEAFF. The chain combines TRBV5-1 with TRBJ1-1. The CDR3 totals 14 residues. The germline gives CDR1 SGHRS, CDR2 YFSETQ. The whole variable domain, remainder taken from reference TRBV5-1 and TRBJ1-1, is KAGVTQTPRYLIKTRGQQVTLSCSPISGHRSVSWYQQTPGQGLQFLFEYFSETQRNKGNFPGRFSGRQFSNSRSEMNVSTLELGDSALYLCASSFKNGRTEAFFGQGTRLTVV.

The rearrangement joins TRBV3-1 to TRBJ2-7. The CDR3 has 14 amino acids. From germline, CDR1 is LGHDT and CDR2 YNNKEL (reference sequence). CDR3 amino acids: CASSQGLRGYEQYF.

V and J are TRBV5-1 and TRBJ1-5; with no DNA, the TCRdb D assignment of TRBD1 cannot be verified. Germline CDR1 SGHRS, CDR2 YFSETQ. This CDR3 has 15 amino acids. The CDR3 sequence: CASSPTGDSNQPQHF.

The V call is TRBV20-1, the J call TRBJ2-1; the TCRdb D gene call, TRBD2, has no DNA to confirm it. In germline, CDR1 is DFQATT, CDR2 SNEGSKA (reference sequence). The CDR3 covers 17 residues. CDR3 protein: CSARSASGTESYNEQFF.